The present entry profiles one TCR beta chain with its context. Its antigen is not identified. The data originate from a study of shared clonotypes between healthy human individuals. Looking at the study overall: The donor group consisted of a couple of women and a few men, aged 18 to 49. Per donor, three plates held CD4 naive cells, three held CD4 memory, two held CD8 naive and one held CD8 memory. Findings of the study overall: With few donors, the genetic and exposure-history diversity represented was limited. The study sampled only blood, and tissue repertoires likely differ.

Produced via immunoSEQ multiplex PCR; TCRdb's table is partial and in-frame only. The repertoire holds a few million clones, just under 95% seen once, with around 0.4% in the top ten. The CDR3 sequence is 14 residues long. Germline V lookup: CDR1 MNHEY, CDR2 SVGAGI. J lost 3 bases, V lost 6 bases, and 6 bases had no gene match. The sample taken for sequencing was naive CD4+ T cells from PBMCs. Subset here: CD45RA+ positively selected. The chain links TRBV6-5 to TRBJ1-2, with 8 bases aligning to TRBD1. The clonotype comes from a man between 18 and 29 years old in good health. Some clones in this sample may be carry-over from other donors' samples. Here the CDR3 reads CASRPTGGDYGYTF. CDR3 DNA: TGTGCCAGCAGGCCCACAGGGGGGGACTATGGCTACACCTTC.